This T cell receptor (beta chain) emerged from a study of T cell repertoires in cytomegalovirus infection. At the level of the study: The authors relied on CMV epitopes, both recently identified HLA-C-restricted and well-studied HLA-B-restricted. Indicated by public TCR beta signatures were CMV infection and matching HLA type. Broader study findings: Predominance within the ex vivo response was attributable to HLA-C-restricted CMV-specific TCR beta clonotypes. Of the TCR beta families, the public ones yielded a cumulative frequency that identified carriers of CMV plus the relevant HLA.

A single record per CDR3 protein comes from TCRdb applying MiXCR to the reads. The top ten clones hold over 85% of a sample with about 78,000 distinct CDR3 sequences, approximately 40% of them seen once. This CDR3 is 15 amino acids long. The germline gives CDR1 KGHDR, CDR2 SFDVKD. Trimming cost V 0 bases and J 8 bases, with 13 bases left between them. As for this clonotype: What it binds is unknown.

The source was CD8+ T cells from cultured PBMCs, collected from culture after CMV antigen stimulation. J is TRBJ2-1 and V is TRBV24-1; perhaps TRBD2 as D (5 bases). The sequence was obtained from a human donor in good health (CMV status not recorded). Some clones in this sample may be carry-over from other donors' samples. The CDR3 here is CATSDLRRAGDEQFF. DNA of the CDR3: TGTGCCACCAGTGATTTGCGTCGGGCGGGCGATGAGCAGTTCTTC.